The rows below give T cell receptor beta chains drawn from one sample of a study of blood T cell repertoires in COVID-19. Measured with immunoSEQ multiplex PCR; TCRdb has only the in-frame clones, and not every one. The sample yields 130,000 to 150,000 clones, around 84% seen once. The source material was PBMCs or T cells enriched from blood (not recorded which). The receptors shown here come from a woman aged 50 to 60 who had been exposed to COVID-19. CDR3s include the opening cysteine and the closing phenylalanine or tryptophan. The order of the fields is V gene, clone size, D gene, J gene, CDR3 protein, CDR3 DNA. The D gene is left open where the match is weak. Only part of the rows carry a size: once, few, many, or a class if the clone is expanded.

V: TRBV19; size: -; D: TRBD2; J: TRBJ2-3; CDR3: CASSMIAGGSTDTQYF; DNA: TGTGCCAGTAGTATGATAGCGGGAGGCAGCACAGATACGCAGTATTTT
V: TRBV7-2; size: -; D: TRBD1; J: TRBJ2-1; CDR3: CASSLEWTGFNEQFF; DNA: TGTGCCAGCAGCTTAGAATGGACAGGGTTCAATGAGCAGTTCTTC
V: TRBV4-3; size: -; D: -; J: TRBJ1-4; CDR3: CASSQAQASATNEKLFF; DNA: TGCGCCAGCAGCCAAGCACAGGCCTCTGCAACTAATGAAAAACTGTTTTTT
V: TRBV5-1; size: -; D: TRBD2; J: TRBJ2-5; CDR3: CASSTGTSDSGTQYF; DNA: TGCGCCAGCAGCACCGGGACTAGCGATTCGGGGACCCAGTACTTC
V: TRBV25-1; size: -; D: -; J: TRBJ1-4; CDR3: CASSEVGRGEKLFF; DNA: TGTGCCAGCAGTGAAGTGGGCAGGGGTGAAAAACTGTTTTTT
V: TRBV6-5; size: -; D: TRBD1; J: TRBJ2-1; CDR3: CASSRAQDRGLKFF; DNA: TGTGCCAGCAGCCGAGCCCAAGACAGGGGGCTTAAGTTCTTC
V: TRBV19; size: -; D: TRBD2; J: TRBJ2-3; CDR3: CASSIGRLAGVRGPDTQYF; DNA: TGTGCCAGTAGTATAGGAAGGTTGGCGGGGGTACGCGGCCCAGATACGCAGTATTTT
V: TRBV6-2/TRBV6-3; size: once; D: -; J: TRBJ2-2; CDR3: CASSYSITISGELFF; DNA: TGTGCCAGCAGTTACTCGATAACAATCTCCGGGGAGCTGTTTTTT
V: TRBV5-1; size: -; D: TRBD2; J: TRBJ2-1; CDR3: CASKGELAGNEQFF; DNA: TGCGCCAGCAAAGGCGAACTAGCGGGGAATGAGCAGTTCTTC
V: TRBV5-4; size: once; D: TRBD2; J: TRBJ2-3; CDR3: CASSLGFRTSGGESTDTQYF; DNA: TGTGCCAGCAGCTTGGGGTTTCGAACTAGCGGGGGGGAGAGCACAGATACGCAGTATTTT
V: TRBV9; size: -; D: -; J: TRBJ1-2; CDR3: CASSPRGEDFYGYTF; DNA: TGTGCCAGCAGCCCAAGGGGTGAGGATTTCTATGGCTACACCTTC
V: TRBV9; size: -; D: -; J: TRBJ1-4; CDR3: CASSVSGSGEKLFF; DNA: TGTGCCAGCAGCGTATCAGGTTCGGGGGAAAAACTGTTTTTT
V: TRBV6-5; size: -; D: TRBD1; J: TRBJ1-4; CDR3: CASMNRGFAEKLFF; DNA: TGTGCCAGCATGAACAGGGGGTTTGCGGAAAAACTGTTTTTT
V: TRBV5-1; size: -; D: TRBD1; J: TRBJ2-2; CDR3: CASSLRTGRNTGELFF; DNA: TGCGCCAGCAGCTTAAGGACAGGAAGGAACACCGGGGAGCTGTTTTTT
V: TRBV6-2/TRBV6-3; size: -; D: -; J: TRBJ1-1; CDR3: CASTPPRGEAFF; DNA: TGTGCCAGCACCCCCCCCAGGGGTGAAGCTTTCTTT
V: TRBV29-1; size: -; D: -; J: TRBJ1-4; CDR3: CSVESLSEKLFF; DNA: TGCAGCGTTGAAAGTTTGAGCGAAAAACTGTTTTTT
V: TRBV3-1/TRBV3-2; size: -; D: -; J: TRBJ1-2; CDR3: CASSQDLRRGGYGYTF; DNA: TGTGCCAGCAGCCAAGATCTAAGAAGGGGTGGCTATGGCTACACCTTC
V: TRBV14; size: -; D: TRBD1; J: TRBJ2-4; CDR3: CASSQAEGARNIQYF; DNA: TGTGCCAGCAGCCAAGCCGAGGGGGCCAGAAACATTCAGTACTTC
V: TRBV5-1; size: -; D: -; J: TRBJ1-1; CDR3: CASSPVAKNTEAFF; DNA: TGCGCCAGCAGCCCGGTCGCGAAGAACACTGAAGCTTTCTTT
V: TRBV2; size: once; D: TRBD1; J: TRBJ1-1; CDR3: CASRDRAILNTEAFF; DNA: TGTGCCAGCAGAGACAGGGCGATACTCAACACTGAAGCTTTCTTT
V: TRBV7-8; size: -; D: TRBD1; J: TRBJ2-1; CDR3: CASSLRDSSREQFF; DNA: TGTGCCAGCAGCTTACGGGACAGTAGTAGGGAGCAGTTCTTC